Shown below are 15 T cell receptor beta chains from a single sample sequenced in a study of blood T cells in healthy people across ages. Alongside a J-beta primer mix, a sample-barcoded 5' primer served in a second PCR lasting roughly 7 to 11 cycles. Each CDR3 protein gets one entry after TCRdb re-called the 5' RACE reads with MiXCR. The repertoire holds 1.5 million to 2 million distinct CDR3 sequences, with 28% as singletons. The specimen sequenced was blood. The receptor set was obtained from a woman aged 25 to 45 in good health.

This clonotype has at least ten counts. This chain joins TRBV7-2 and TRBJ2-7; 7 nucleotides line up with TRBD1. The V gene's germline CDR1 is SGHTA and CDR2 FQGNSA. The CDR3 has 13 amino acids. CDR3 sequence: CVSQGDPLSEQYF. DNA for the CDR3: TGTGTCTCTCAGGGGGACCCCCTCAGCGAGCAGTACTTC.

This CDR3 reads CASSLVRAETQYF. The DNA of the CDR3 is TGTGCCAGCAGCTTAGTCCGGGCCGAGACCCAGTACTTC. This chain links TRBV7-9 with TRBJ2-5; the D is unclear. This CDR3 contains 13 residues. Germline values: CDR1 SEHNR, CDR2 FQNEAQ (reference sequence). The V end lost 1 base, the J end lost 5 bases, and 8 bases lay between the germline ends.

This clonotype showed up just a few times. For the CDR3, the DNA is TGCAGCGTATCAGGGGGTTGGGGTGAAAAACTGTTTTTT. It encodes CSVSGGWGEKLFF. The gene calls are TRBV29-1 and TRBJ1-4, with 7 bases lining up with TRBD1. V was clipped by 6 bases and J by 7 bases; unmatched bases: 8. This CDR3 comprises 13 residues. Germline values: CDR1 SQVTM, CDR2 ANQGSEA.

In DNA, the CDR3 is TGTGCCAGCAGTACAGGGCATAGCAATCAGCCCCAGCATTTT. It is translated as CASSTGHSNQPQHF. The gene calls are TRBV28 and TRBJ1-5, with TRBD1 as a possible D gene (6 bases). CDR3 size: 14 residues. The V and J ends lost 5 bases and 0 bases respectively, with 8 bases between them. The germline V gene encodes CDR1 MDHEN and CDR2 SYDVKM.

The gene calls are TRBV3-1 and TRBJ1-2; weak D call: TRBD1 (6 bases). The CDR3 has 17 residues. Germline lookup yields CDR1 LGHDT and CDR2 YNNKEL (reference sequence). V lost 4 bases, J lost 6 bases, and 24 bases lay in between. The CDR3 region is CASSRQDLDRRDDGYTF. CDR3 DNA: TGTGCCAGCAGCCGCCAAGATCTGGACAGACGCGACGATGGCTACACCTTC. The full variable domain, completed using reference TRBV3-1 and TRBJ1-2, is DTAVSQTPKYLVTQMGNDKSIKCEQNLGHDTMYWYKQDSKKFLKIMFSYNNKELIINETVPNRFSPKSPDKAHLNLHINSLELGDSAVYFCASSRQDLDRRDDGYTFGSGTRLTVV.

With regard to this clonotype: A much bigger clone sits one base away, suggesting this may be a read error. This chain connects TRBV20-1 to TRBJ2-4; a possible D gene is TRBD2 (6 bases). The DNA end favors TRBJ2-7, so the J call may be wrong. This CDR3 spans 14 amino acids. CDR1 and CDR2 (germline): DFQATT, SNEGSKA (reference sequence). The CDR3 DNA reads TGCAGTGCTAGAGATAGGGGCGGGGACTACGAGCAGTACTTC. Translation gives CSARDRGGDYEQYF.

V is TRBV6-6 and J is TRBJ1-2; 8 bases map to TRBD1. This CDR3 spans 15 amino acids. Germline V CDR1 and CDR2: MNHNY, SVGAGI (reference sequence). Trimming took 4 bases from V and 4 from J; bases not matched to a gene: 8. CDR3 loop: CASSSYDRGAYGYTF. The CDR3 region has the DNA TGTGCCAGCAGTTCTTACGACAGGGGCGCCTATGGCTACACCTTC.

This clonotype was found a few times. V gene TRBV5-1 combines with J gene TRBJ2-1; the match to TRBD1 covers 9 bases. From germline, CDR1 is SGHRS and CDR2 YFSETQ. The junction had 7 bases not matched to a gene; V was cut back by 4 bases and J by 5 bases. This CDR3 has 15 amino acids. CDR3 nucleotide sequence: TGCGCCAGCAGCCCACAGGGGGCGAAAGACAATGAGCAGTTCTTC. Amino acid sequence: CASSPQGAKDNEQFF.

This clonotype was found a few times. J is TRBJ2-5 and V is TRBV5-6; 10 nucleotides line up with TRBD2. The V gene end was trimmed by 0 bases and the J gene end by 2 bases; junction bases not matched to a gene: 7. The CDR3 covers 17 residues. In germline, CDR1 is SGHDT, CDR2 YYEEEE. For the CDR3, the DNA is TGTGCCAGCAGCTTGGCCCGGTTAGCGGGGGGACAAGAGACCCAGTACTTC. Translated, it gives CASSLARLAGGQETQYF.

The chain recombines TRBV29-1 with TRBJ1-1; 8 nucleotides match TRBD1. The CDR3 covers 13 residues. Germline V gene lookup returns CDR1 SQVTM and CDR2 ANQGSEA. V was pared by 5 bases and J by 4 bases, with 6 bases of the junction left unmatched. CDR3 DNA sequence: TGCAGCGTTCAGCAGGGGGCTGGCACTGAAGCTTTCTTT. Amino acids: CSVQQGAGTEAFF.

CDR3 nucleotide sequence: TGTGCCAGCAGTTGCCTCGGAATCTACGAGCAGTACTTC. Protein: CASSCLGIYEQYF. This sequence joins TRBV6-2 or TRBV6-3 and TRBJ2-7, with unresolved D. Deletions cut 4 bases from V and 3 bases from J, with 10 bases between. Germline CDR1 reads MNHEY; CDR2 reads SVGEGT. The CDR3 extends over 13 amino acids.

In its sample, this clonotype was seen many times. This chain's CDR3 is CASSDPGQGIYEQYF. CDR3 sequence (DNA): TGTGCCAGCAGTGACCCGGGACAGGGGATCTACGAGCAGTACTTC. The gene calls are TRBV6-1 and TRBJ2-7; 10 bases agree with TRBD1. The CDR3 contains 15 residues. The junction had 5 bases not matched to a gene; V was cut back by 3 bases and J by 3 bases. Germline assignment: CDR1 MNHNS and CDR2 SASEGT.

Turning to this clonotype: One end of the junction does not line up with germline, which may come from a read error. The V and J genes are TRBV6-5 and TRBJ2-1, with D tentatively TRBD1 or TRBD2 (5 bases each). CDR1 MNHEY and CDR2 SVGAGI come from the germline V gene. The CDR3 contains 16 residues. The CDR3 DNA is TGTACCAGCAGTCCCCAGGGAGTCAAGAGAGACAATGAGCAGTTCTTC. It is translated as CTSSPQGVKRDNEQFF.

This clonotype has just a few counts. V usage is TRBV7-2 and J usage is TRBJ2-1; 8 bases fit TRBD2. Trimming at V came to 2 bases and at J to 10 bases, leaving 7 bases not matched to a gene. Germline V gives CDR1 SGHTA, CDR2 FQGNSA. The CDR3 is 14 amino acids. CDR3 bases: TGTGCCAGCAGCTTAAACATCGGGGGGGACGAGCAGTTCTTC. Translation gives CASSLNIGGDEQFF.

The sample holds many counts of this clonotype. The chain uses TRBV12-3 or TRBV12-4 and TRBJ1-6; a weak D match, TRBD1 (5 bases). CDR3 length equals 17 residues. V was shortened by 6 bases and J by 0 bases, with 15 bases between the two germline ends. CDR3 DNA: TGTGCCAGCAGACGGTCGGGGGTGAGCTCCTATAATTCACCCCTCCACTTT. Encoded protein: CASRRSGVSSYNSPLHF.